Sequencing of this T cell receptor beta chain was carried out in a study of blood T cell repertoires in COVID-19. Across the whole study: Collection of acute and convalescent COVID-19 samples took place in the United States, Italy and Spain. The analysed material was cDNA or gDNA that came from T cells, B-cell-depleted T cells, or PBMCs.

The CDR3 totals 15 residues. V was shortened by 0 bases and J by 1 base, with 10 bases between the two germline ends. Looked up from germline, CDR1 is SGHRS and CDR2 is YFSETQ. For this clone: This same CDR3 is encoded by further DNA sequences in the sample.

Sequenced by immunoSEQ multiplex PCR; TCRdb stores in-frame clones only, minus some. The data show just over 650,000 clones, around 90% seen once. V gene TRBV5-1 combines with J gene TRBJ1-1, with D possibly being TRBD1 (5 bases). The sequence was obtained from a woman aged 18-29 years with acute or convalescent COVID-19. The sequencing sample was made of peripheral blood. CDR3: CASSLDRGWNTEAFF. CDR3 DNA sequence: TGCGCCAGCAGCTTGGACCGGGGGTGGAACACTGAAGCTTTCTTT. Variable domain in full (rest from reference TRBV5-1 and TRBJ1-1): KAGVTQTPRYLIKTRGQQVTLSCSPISGHRSVSWYQQTPGQGLQFLFEYFSETQRNKGNFPGRFSGRQFSNSRSEMNVSTLELGDSALYLCASSLDRGWNTEAFFGQGTRLTVV.